This T cell receptor beta chain stems from a study of blood T cell repertoires in COVID-19. Study context: COVID-19 samples, acute and convalescent, were from the United States, Italy and Spain. T cells, B-cell-depleted T cells, or PBMCs supplied cDNA or gDNA.

How the authors handled the data: The authors estimated nucleated cell counts from reference gene primer amplification. TCRdb's copy holds only in-frame clones and misses some; the assay was immunoSEQ multiplex PCR. That table supplies the V and J calls and clone size; D and trimming were determined from the DNA. The top ten hold about 26% of the sample, which has about 180,000 clones, about 80% seen once. Trimming pared 5 bases from V and 3 bases from J, leaving 10 bases between. The CDR3 has 14 residues. Germline CDR1 LNHDA, CDR2 SQIVND (reference sequence). The sequencing sample was made of peripheral blood. This receptor was identified in an older woman with acute or convalescent COVID-19. The chain couples TRBV19 to TRBJ2-2; weak D call: TRBD1 (5 bases). CDR3 nucleotides: TGTGCCAGTAGTTATACAGGAGACACCGGGGAGCTGTTTTTT. Encoded protein: CASSYTGDTGELFF.